The source of this TCR beta chain is a study of T cell responses to AZD1222 COVID-19 vaccine. Study-level points and caveats: As reported, nearly half of all spike-specific TCRs target variant regions that are unmutated. Baseline seropositivity occurred in only a handful of AZD1222 recipients. Donors in the cohort were predominantly white British and more often female, and clonal diversity was possibly underestimated.

Method: immunoSEQ multiplex PCR; TCRdb's copy keeps in-frame clones and lacks some. The profile shows over 120,000 clones, just under 95% of them singletons. As concerns this clone: Antigen specificity is unknown.

From germline, CDR1 is LNHNV and CDR2 YYDKDF (reference sequence). Trimming left V 0 bases short and J 3 bases short, with 6 bases between. CDR3 length equals 13 residues. The clonotype originates from an adult who had recovered from COVID-19. The chain has TRBV15 and TRBJ2-7; D is possibly TRBD2 (5 bases). Source: peripheral blood, taken after recovery from COVID-19. The DNA for the CDR3 is TGTGCCACCAGCAGAGATGGAGGCTACGAGCAGTACTTC. The encoded protein is CATSRDGGYEQYF.